These T cell receptor beta chains were read from a single sample in a study of T cells after yellow fever vaccination. TCRdb fed the 5' RACE reads into MiXCR, producing one record per CDR3 protein. The sample shows 300,000 to 350,000 distinct CDR3 sequences, around 4.1% of them seen only once. The specimen comprised PBMCs, sampled 5 days after the yellow fever booster vaccination. The receptors stem from a man aged 18 to 29 who received the YFV17D yellow fever vaccine. The CDR3 runs from the conserved cysteine through the conserved F or W. A D gene is named only where the DNA matches it firmly. A clone size is listed for some rows: how often the clone was seen (once, few, many), or a class if it is expanded.

cdr3_length: 14
j_call: TRBJ2-3
v_call: TRBV7-2
d_call: -
clone_size: many
cdr3_aa: CASSLAGNTDTQYF
cdr3_nt: TGTGCCAGCAGCTTAGCAGGGAACACAGATACGCAGTATTTT

cdr3_length: 13
j_call: TRBJ1-3
v_call: TRBV7-3
d_call: -
clone_size: -
cdr3_aa: CASSPGVGNTIYF
cdr3_nt: TGTGCCAGCAGCCCTGGGGTTGGCAACACCATATATTTT

cdr3_length: 13
j_call: TRBJ2-5
v_call: TRBV30
d_call: TRBD1
clone_size: -
cdr3_aa: CAWVGQGKETQYF
cdr3_nt: TGTGCCTGGGTGGGACAGGGAAAAGAGACCCAGTACTTC

cdr3_length: 14
j_call: TRBJ1-4
v_call: TRBV4-3
d_call: TRBD1
clone_size: -
cdr3_aa: CASSQDRGARKLFF
cdr3_nt: TGCGCCAGCAGCCAAGACAGGGGGGCGCGAAAACTGTTTTTT

cdr3_length: 13
j_call: TRBJ1-1
v_call: TRBV6-5
d_call: -
clone_size: few
cdr3_aa: CASSYSASTEAFF
cdr3_nt: TGTGCCAGCAGTTACTCGGCGTCAACTGAAGCTTTCTTT

cdr3_length: 15
j_call: TRBJ1-4
v_call: TRBV7-6
d_call: -
clone_size: few
cdr3_aa: CASSPPGQLNEKLFF
cdr3_nt: TGTGCCAGCAGCCCACCCGGACAGCTTAATGAAAAACTGTTTTTT

cdr3_length: 17
j_call: TRBJ1-5
v_call: TRBV28
d_call: TRBD1
clone_size: few
cdr3_aa: CASSRKTGAFSNQPQHF
cdr3_nt: TGTGCCAGCAGTCGAAAGACAGGGGCATTTAGCAATCAGCCCCAGCATTTT

cdr3_length: 13
j_call: TRBJ2-5
v_call: TRBV27
d_call: -
clone_size: many
cdr3_aa: CASRRGEWATQYF
cdr3_nt: TGTGCCAGCAGGCGGGGAGAATGGGCGACCCAGTACTTC

cdr3_length: 16
j_call: TRBJ2-1
v_call: TRBV7-9
d_call: TRBD1
clone_size: -
cdr3_aa: CASRYPPRQGNDEQFF
cdr3_nt: TGTGCCAGCAGGTACCCCCCCCGACAGGGTAATGATGAGCAGTTCTTC

cdr3_length: 14
j_call: TRBJ1-3
v_call: TRBV7-2
d_call: -
clone_size: few
cdr3_aa: CASSPFGAGNTIYF
cdr3_nt: TGTGCCAGCAGCCCCTTTGGGGCTGGAAACACCATATATTTT

cdr3_length: 14
j_call: TRBJ2-3
v_call: TRBV5-1
d_call: -
clone_size: -
cdr3_aa: CASSQGRRDDTQYF
cdr3_nt: TGCGCCAGCAGCCAAGGACGGAGGGACGATACGCAGTATTTT

cdr3_length: 16
j_call: TRBJ2-1
v_call: TRBV5-1
d_call: TRBD2
clone_size: -
cdr3_aa: CASSSRGGAVIDEQFF
cdr3_nt: TGCGCCAGCAGCTCCCGCGGGGGGGCTGTTATAGATGAGCAGTTCTTC

cdr3_length: 11
j_call: TRBJ2-1
v_call: TRBV7-9
d_call: -
clone_size: -
cdr3_aa: CASSPAEGQFF
cdr3_nt: TGTGCCAGCAGCCCAGCGGAGGGGCAGTTCTTC

cdr3_length: 14
j_call: TRBJ1-1
v_call: TRBV4-2
d_call: -
clone_size: many
cdr3_aa: CASSPLQGYTEAFF
cdr3_nt: TGTGCCAGCAGCCCGTTACAGGGATACACTGAAGCTTTCTTT

cdr3_length: 13
j_call: TRBJ1-5
v_call: TRBV21-1
d_call: -
clone_size: many
cdr3_aa: CASSPYSNQPQHF
cdr3_nt: TGTGCCAGCAGCCCTTATAGCAATCAGCCCCAGCATTTT

cdr3_length: 11
j_call: TRBJ2-5
v_call: TRBV20-1
d_call: -
clone_size: many
cdr3_aa: CSAPTGETQYF
cdr3_nt: TGCAGTGCTCCTACCGGCGAGACCCAGTACTTC

cdr3_length: 15
j_call: TRBJ2-1
v_call: TRBV12-3/TRBV12-4
d_call: -
clone_size: many
cdr3_aa: CASSLFQGIYNEQFF
cdr3_nt: TGTGCCAGCAGTTTATTTCAGGGGATCTACAATGAGCAGTTCTTC

cdr3_length: 14
j_call: TRBJ1-5
v_call: TRBV20-1
d_call: -
clone_size: many
cdr3_aa: CSARDLFPHQPQHF
cdr3_nt: TGCAGTGCTAGGGACCTCTTCCCTCATCAGCCCCAGCATTTT

cdr3_length: 15
j_call: TRBJ2-3
v_call: TRBV6-6
d_call: -
clone_size: few
cdr3_aa: CASRLGGTSTDTQYF
cdr3_nt: TGTGCCAGCAGGCTAGGGGGAACTAGCACAGATACGCAGTATTTT

cdr3_length: 14
j_call: TRBJ1-5
v_call: TRBV7-2
d_call: TRBD1
clone_size: many
cdr3_aa: CASSPRTGNQPQHF
cdr3_nt: TGTGCCAGCAGCCCTAGGACAGGGAATCAGCCCCAGCATTTT

cdr3_length: 15
j_call: TRBJ1-2
v_call: TRBV5-1
d_call: TRBD1
clone_size: -
cdr3_aa: CASSLGDRRNYGYTF
cdr3_nt: TGCGCCAGCAGCCTAGGGGACAGACGTAACTATGGCTACACCTTC

cdr3_length: 14
j_call: TRBJ1-5
v_call: TRBV7-8
d_call: -
clone_size: many
cdr3_aa: CASSLSGQREPQHF
cdr3_nt: TGTGCCAGCAGCTTATCAGGCCAGAGGGAGCCCCAGCATTTT

cdr3_length: 14
j_call: TRBJ2-5
v_call: TRBV10-3
d_call: TRBD1
clone_size: few
cdr3_aa: CAISKQTGRETQYF
cdr3_nt: TGTGCCATCAGTAAGCAGACAGGGCGAGAGACCCAGTACTTC

cdr3_length: 11
j_call: TRBJ1-2
v_call: TRBV20-1
d_call: -
clone_size: -
cdr3_aa: CSGAREDGYTF
cdr3_nt: TGCAGTGGAGCCAGGGAGGATGGCTACACCTTC

cdr3_length: 15
j_call: TRBJ2-6
v_call: TRBV5-1
d_call: -
clone_size: many
cdr3_aa: CASSLEYSGANVLTF
cdr3_nt: TGCGCCAGCAGCTTGGAATACTCTGGGGCCAACGTCCTGACTTTC

cdr3_length: 17
j_call: TRBJ2-3
v_call: TRBV4-3
d_call: -
clone_size: many
cdr3_aa: CASSQGASGGSTDTQYF
cdr3_nt: TGCGCCAGCAGCCAAGGGGCGAGTGGGGGAAGCACAGATACGCAGTATTTT

cdr3_length: 16
j_call: TRBJ2-1
v_call: TRBV7-2
d_call: TRBD2
clone_size: few
cdr3_aa: CASSLWAGVSYNEQFF
cdr3_nt: TGTGCCAGCAGCTTATGGGCGGGGGTCTCCTACAATGAGCAGTTCTTC

cdr3_length: 16
j_call: TRBJ2-7
v_call: TRBV20-1
d_call: TRBD2
clone_size: few
cdr3_aa: CSARDGTSGTSYEQYF
cdr3_nt: TGCAGTGCTAGAGATGGGACTAGCGGGACCTCCTACGAGCAGTACTTC

cdr3_length: 13
j_call: TRBJ2-3
v_call: TRBV4-3
d_call: -
clone_size: -
cdr3_aa: CASSPTDSHTQYF
cdr3_nt: TGCGCCAGCAGCCCAACGGACTCCCATACGCAGTATTTT

cdr3_length: 13
j_call: TRBJ2-1
v_call: TRBV7-6
d_call: -
clone_size: -
cdr3_aa: CASSSGEYNEQFF
cdr3_nt: TGTGCCAGCAGCTCCGGGGAGTACAATGAGCAGTTCTTC

cdr3_length: 17
j_call: TRBJ2-3
v_call: TRBV6-2/TRBV6-3
d_call: -
clone_size: -
cdr3_aa: CASSYGRGTFSTDTQYF
cdr3_nt: TGTGCCAGCAGTTACGGCCGGGGGACCTTTAGCACAGATACGCAGTATTTT

cdr3_length: 15
j_call: TRBJ2-4
v_call: TRBV12-3/TRBV12-4
d_call: -
clone_size: many
cdr3_aa: CASSFLGAAKNIQYF
cdr3_nt: TGTGCCAGCAGTTTTCTGGGGGCAGCCAAAAACATTCAGTACTTC

cdr3_length: 14
j_call: TRBJ2-1
v_call: TRBV7-2
d_call: -
clone_size: many
cdr3_aa: CASSRGELLNEQFF
cdr3_nt: TGTGCCAGCAGCCGAGGGGAGCTCTTGAATGAGCAGTTCTTC

cdr3_length: 18
j_call: TRBJ2-3
v_call: TRBV7-2
d_call: -
clone_size: many
cdr3_aa: CASSLEGATGPSTDTQYF
cdr3_nt: TGTGCCAGCAGCTTAGAGGGTGCGACTGGGCCAAGCACAGATACGCAGTATTTT

cdr3_length: 11
j_call: TRBJ1-1
v_call: TRBV29-1
d_call: -
clone_size: -
cdr3_aa: CSVSGNTEAFF
cdr3_nt: TGCAGCGTTTCCGGGAACACTGAAGCTTTCTTT

cdr3_length: 15
j_call: TRBJ1-1
v_call: TRBV6-1
d_call: -
clone_size: few
cdr3_aa: CASSRRGTPNTEAFF
cdr3_nt: TGTGCCAGCAGCCGAAGGGGGACACCGAACACTGAAGCTTTCTTT

cdr3_length: 20
j_call: TRBJ2-3
v_call: TRBV25-1
d_call: TRBD1
clone_size: -
cdr3_aa: CASSEGRLGDREFLTDTQYF
cdr3_nt: TGTGCCAGCAGTGAAGGGCGGCTAGGGGACAGGGAGTTTCTTACAGATACGCAGTATTTT

cdr3_length: 14
j_call: TRBJ2-5
v_call: TRBV7-2
d_call: TRBD2
clone_size: -
cdr3_aa: CASGRRGGVETQYF
cdr3_nt: TGTGCCAGCGGACGGCGGGGGGGCGTTGAGACCCAGTACTTC

cdr3_length: 13
j_call: TRBJ1-2
v_call: TRBV12-3/TRBV12-4
d_call: TRBD1
clone_size: few
cdr3_aa: CASTAGGAYGYTF
cdr3_nt: TGTGCCAGCACCGCAGGGGGGGCCTATGGCTACACCTTC

cdr3_length: 15
j_call: TRBJ2-7
v_call: TRBV4-2
d_call: TRBD1
clone_size: -
cdr3_aa: CASSQYRDSSYEQYF
cdr3_nt: TGTGCCAGCAGCCAGTACCGGGACAGCTCCTACGAGCAGTACTTC

cdr3_length: 16
j_call: TRBJ2-2
v_call: TRBV5-1
d_call: -
clone_size: many
cdr3_aa: CASKVLLKKRPGELFF
cdr3_nt: TGCGCCAGCAAGGTTCTCTTAAAGAAGCGGCCCGGGGAGCTGTTTTTT

cdr3_length: 14
j_call: TRBJ1-2
v_call: TRBV5-4
d_call: -
clone_size: few
cdr3_aa: CASSSGERDYGYTF
cdr3_nt: TGTGCCAGCAGCTCAGGGGAGCGGGACTATGGCTACACCTTC

cdr3_length: 14
j_call: TRBJ1-5
v_call: TRBV6-2/TRBV6-3
d_call: -
clone_size: few
cdr3_aa: CASSYRPTNQPQHF
cdr3_nt: TGTGCCAGCAGTTACCGGCCGACGAATCAGCCCCAGCATTTT

cdr3_length: 14
j_call: TRBJ1-2
v_call: TRBV5-1
d_call: TRBD1
clone_size: -
cdr3_aa: CASSMEGQGMGYTF
cdr3_nt: TGCGCCAGCAGCATGGAGGGACAGGGAATGGGCTACACCTTC

cdr3_length: 15
j_call: TRBJ2-1
v_call: TRBV20-1
d_call: TRBD2
clone_size: many
cdr3_aa: CSARDPRGGYNEQFF
cdr3_nt: TGCAGTGCTAGAGATCCTCGCGGGGGGTACAATGAGCAGTTCTTC

cdr3_length: 15
j_call: TRBJ2-3
v_call: TRBV30
d_call: TRBD2
clone_size: few
cdr3_aa: CAWSVRGGGLYTQYF
cdr3_nt: TGTGCCTGGAGTGTACGGGGGGGTGGTTTGTATACGCAGTATTTT

cdr3_length: 15
j_call: TRBJ2-1
v_call: TRBV6-5
d_call: -
clone_size: few
cdr3_aa: CASSYSNQGNNEQFF
cdr3_nt: TGTGCCAGCAGTTACTCGAACCAGGGGAACAATGAGCAGTTCTTC

cdr3_length: 14
j_call: TRBJ1-5
v_call: TRBV11-2
d_call: -
clone_size: many
cdr3_aa: CASSLGRENQPQHF
cdr3_nt: TGTGCCAGCAGCTTGGGTAGAGAGAATCAGCCCCAGCATTTT

cdr3_length: 16
j_call: TRBJ2-1
v_call: TRBV7-9
d_call: TRBD2
clone_size: -
cdr3_aa: CASSFLGGGAYNEQFF
cdr3_nt: TGTGCCAGCAGCTTCCTGGGCGGGGGGGCCTACAATGAGCAGTTCTTC

cdr3_length: 14
j_call: TRBJ2-7
v_call: TRBV5-1
d_call: -
clone_size: many
cdr3_aa: CASAGNEALYEQYF
cdr3_nt: TGCGCCAGTGCAGGAAACGAGGCGCTCTACGAGCAGTACTTC

cdr3_length: 12
j_call: TRBJ1-3
v_call: TRBV10-2
d_call: -
clone_size: -
cdr3_aa: CASRVSGNTIYF
cdr3_nt: TGCGCCAGCAGAGTATCTGGAAACACCATATATTTT

cdr3_length: 14
j_call: TRBJ2-3
v_call: TRBV5-1
d_call: -
clone_size: few
cdr3_aa: CASSQLSTPDTQYF
cdr3_nt: TGCGCCAGCAGCCAGCTTTCTACCCCAGATACGCAGTATTTT

cdr3_length: 15
j_call: TRBJ2-5
v_call: TRBV4-2
d_call: -
clone_size: many
cdr3_aa: CASSQDEGLGETQYF
cdr3_nt: TGTGCCAGCAGCCAAGATGAGGGGCTGGGAGAGACCCAGTACTTC